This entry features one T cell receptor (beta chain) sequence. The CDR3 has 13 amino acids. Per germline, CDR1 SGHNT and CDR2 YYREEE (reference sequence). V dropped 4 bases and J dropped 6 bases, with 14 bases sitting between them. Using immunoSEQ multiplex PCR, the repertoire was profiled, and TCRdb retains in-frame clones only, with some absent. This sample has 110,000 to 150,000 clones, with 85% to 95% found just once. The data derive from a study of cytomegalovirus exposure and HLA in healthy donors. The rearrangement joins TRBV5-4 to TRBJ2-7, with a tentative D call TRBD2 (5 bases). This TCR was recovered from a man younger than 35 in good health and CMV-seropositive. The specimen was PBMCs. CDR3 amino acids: CASSPPMGVEQYF. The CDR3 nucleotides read TGTGCCAGCAGCCCCCCAATGGGAGTCGAGCAGTACTTC. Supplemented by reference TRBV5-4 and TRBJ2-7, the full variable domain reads ETGVTQSPTHLIKTRGQQVTLRCSSQSGHNTVSWYQQALGQGPQFIFQYYREEENGRGNFPPRFSGLQFPNYSSELNVNALELDDSALYLCASSPPMGVEQYFGPGTRLTVT.